This T cell receptor beta chain appears in the sequencing data of a study of control samples from healthy donors and cancer patients. The CDR3 spans 14 residues. Germline V gene data show CDR1 as SGHNT and CDR2 as YENEEA. V was trimmed by 0 bases and J by 0 bases, leaving 6 bases between them. Clones were read by immunoSEQ multiplex PCR, and TCRdb kept only the in-frame ones, dropping some. Of 65,000 to 100,000 clones listed, about 89% were seen once; the top ten hold around 18%. The TCR originated in a man in his fifties or sixties in good health. V usage is TRBV11-3 and J usage is TRBJ2-7; D remains unclear. The sequencing input was blood. The CDR3 reads CASSLELHSYEQYF. The CDR3 region has the DNA TGTGCCAGCAGCTTAGAACTACACTCCTACGAGCAGTACTTC.